This T cell receptor (beta chain) is drawn from a study of blood T cell repertoires in COVID-19. Looking at the study overall: Researchers got acute and convalescent COVID-19 samples from the United States, Italy and Spain. T cells, B-cell-depleted T cells, or PBMCs provided the cDNA or gDNA that served as material.

Authors' data handling: Reference gene primers were amplified, and this amplification served to estimate nucleated cell counts. TCRdb's copy holds only in-frame clones and misses some; the assay was immunoSEQ multiplex PCR. From that table come the V and J calls and clone size; the DNA was used to work out D and trimming. The sample lists about 150,000 clones; more than 75% were seen once. This clone was detected a few times. Germline CDR1 reads MDHEN; CDR2 reads SYDVKM. V was pared by 3 bases and J by 3 bases, with 5 bases of the junction left unmatched. The CDR3 runs 16 residues. What was sequenced was peripheral blood. The sequence came from a man aged 55 to 69 with active or convalescent COVID-19. The chain recombines TRBV28 with TRBJ2-5; the match to TRBD2 covers 12 bases. This CDR3 is CASSLAASGGEETQYF. In DNA form, the CDR3 reads TGTGCCAGCAGTTTGGCGGCTAGCGGGGGGGAAGAGACCCAGTACTTC.